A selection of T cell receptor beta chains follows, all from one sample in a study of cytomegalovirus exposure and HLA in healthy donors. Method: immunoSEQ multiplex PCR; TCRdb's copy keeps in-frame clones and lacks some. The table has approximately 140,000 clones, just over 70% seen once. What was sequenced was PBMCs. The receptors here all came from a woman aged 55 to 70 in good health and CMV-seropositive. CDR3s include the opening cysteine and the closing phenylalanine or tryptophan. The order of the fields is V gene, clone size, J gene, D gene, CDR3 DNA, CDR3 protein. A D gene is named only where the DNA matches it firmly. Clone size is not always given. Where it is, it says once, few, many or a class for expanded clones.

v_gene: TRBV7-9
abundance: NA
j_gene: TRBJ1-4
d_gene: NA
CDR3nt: TGTTCCAGCAGCCCCAAAGGACACCTAAATGAAAAACTGTTTTTT
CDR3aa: CSSSPKGHLNEKLFF

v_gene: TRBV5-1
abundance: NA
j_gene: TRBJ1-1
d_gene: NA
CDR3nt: TGCGCCAGCAGCTTTCCGGACAGAGATGAAGCTTTCTTT
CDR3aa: CASSFPDRDEAFF

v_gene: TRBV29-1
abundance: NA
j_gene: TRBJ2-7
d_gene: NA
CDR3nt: TGCAGCGTTGGCGCAGGGGACGAGCAGTACTTC
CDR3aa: CSVGAGDEQYF

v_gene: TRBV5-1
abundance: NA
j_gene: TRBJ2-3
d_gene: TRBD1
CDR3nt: TGCGCCAGCAGCTTAATAGGACAGGGGACAGATACGCAGTATTTT
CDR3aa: CASSLIGQGTDTQYF

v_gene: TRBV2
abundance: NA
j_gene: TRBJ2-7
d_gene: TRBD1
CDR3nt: TGTGCCAGCAGTGAAGGGGACAGGGACCCCTACGAGCAGTACTTC
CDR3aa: CASSEGDRDPYEQYF

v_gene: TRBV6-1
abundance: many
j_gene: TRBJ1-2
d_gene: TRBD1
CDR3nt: TGTGCCAGCAGTGAACTACAGGGGGCGAATGGCTACACCTTC
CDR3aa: CASSELQGANGYTF

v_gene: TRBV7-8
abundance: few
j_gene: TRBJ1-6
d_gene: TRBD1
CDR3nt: TGTGCCAGCAGCTCCGGACAGGGCTCCTATAATTCACCCCTCCACTTT
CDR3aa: CASSSGQGSYNSPLHF

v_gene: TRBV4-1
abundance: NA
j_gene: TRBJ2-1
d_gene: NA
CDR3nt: TGCGCCAGCAGCCAACTTAGCTCGAGCTCCTACAATGAGCAGTTCTTC
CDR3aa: CASSQLSSSSYNEQFF

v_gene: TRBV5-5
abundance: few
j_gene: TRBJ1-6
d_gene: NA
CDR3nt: TGTGCCAGCAGCCTCCGGGAGGGATTTAATTCACCCCTCCACTTT
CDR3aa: CASSLREGFNSPLHF

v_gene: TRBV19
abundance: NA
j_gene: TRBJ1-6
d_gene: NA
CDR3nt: TGTGCCAGTAGTCGGGGGACCCTGGATAATTCACCCCTCCACTTT
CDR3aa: CASSRGTLDNSPLHF

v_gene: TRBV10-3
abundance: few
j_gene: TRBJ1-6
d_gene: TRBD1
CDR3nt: TGTGCCATCCCCTCTGGACAGGGAGAAAATTCACCCCTCCACTTT
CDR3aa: CAIPSGQGENSPLHF

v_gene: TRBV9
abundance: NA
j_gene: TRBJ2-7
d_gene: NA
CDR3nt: TGTGCCAGCAGCGTGGGCAGGGGCCAGGACGAGCAGTACTTC
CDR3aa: CASSVGRGQDEQYF

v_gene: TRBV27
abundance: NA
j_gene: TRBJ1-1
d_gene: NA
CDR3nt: TGTGCCAGCAGTTTGAGGGTTTTGAACACTGAAGCTTTCTTT
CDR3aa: CASSLRVLNTEAFF

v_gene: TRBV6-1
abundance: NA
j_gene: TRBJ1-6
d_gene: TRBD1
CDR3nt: TGTGCCAGTCCCGGGACAGGGGGTTTGTCACCCCTCCACTTT
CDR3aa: CASPGTGGLSPLHF

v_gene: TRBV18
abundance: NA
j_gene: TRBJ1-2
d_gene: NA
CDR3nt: TGTGCCAGCTCTCCCAGTTCGTTCTATGGCTACACCTTC
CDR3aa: CASSPSSFYGYTF

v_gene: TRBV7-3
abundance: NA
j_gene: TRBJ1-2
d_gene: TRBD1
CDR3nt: TGTGCCAGCAGATCCGGGACAGGAAGCTATGGCTACACCTTC
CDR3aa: CASRSGTGSYGYTF

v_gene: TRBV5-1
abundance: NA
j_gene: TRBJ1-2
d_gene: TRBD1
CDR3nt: TGCGCCAGCAGATTCACAGGGGGCGCTAACTATGGCTACACCTTC
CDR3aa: CASRFTGGANYGYTF

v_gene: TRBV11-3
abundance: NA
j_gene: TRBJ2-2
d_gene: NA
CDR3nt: TGTGCCAGCAGCCCTTATGGGCCTATGGTCACCGGGGAGCTGTTTTTT
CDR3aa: CASSPYGPMVTGELFF

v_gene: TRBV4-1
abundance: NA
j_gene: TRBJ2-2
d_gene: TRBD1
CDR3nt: TGCGCCAGCAGCCAAAACCTTCCGGGACAGAGGCTGTTTTTT
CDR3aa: CASSQNLPGQRLFF

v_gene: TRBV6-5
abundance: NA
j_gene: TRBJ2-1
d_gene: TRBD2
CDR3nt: TGTGCCAGCAGTCCCACCCTTGGTAGCGGGAATGAGCAGTTCTTC
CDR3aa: CASSPTLGSGNEQFF

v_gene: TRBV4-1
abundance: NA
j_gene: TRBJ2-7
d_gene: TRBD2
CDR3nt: TGCGCCAGCAGCCAGACTAGCGGGGGGGCGTACGAGCAGTACTTC
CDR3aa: CASSQTSGGAYEQYF

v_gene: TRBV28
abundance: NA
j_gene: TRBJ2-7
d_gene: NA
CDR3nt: TGTGCCAGCAGTCCCGCGGGTTGGACCGAGCAGTACTTC
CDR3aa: CASSPAGWTEQYF

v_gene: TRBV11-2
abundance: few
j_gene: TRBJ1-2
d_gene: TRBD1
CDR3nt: TGTGCCAGCAGCTTAGGTCTAGGGGGCGACTATGGCTACACCTTC
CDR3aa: CASSLGLGGDYGYTF

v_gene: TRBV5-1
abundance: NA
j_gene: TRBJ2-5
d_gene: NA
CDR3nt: TGCGCCAGCGGCTTGCCATCCCAAGAGACCCAGTACTTC
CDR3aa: CASGLPSQETQYF

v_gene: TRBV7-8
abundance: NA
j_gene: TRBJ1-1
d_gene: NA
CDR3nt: TGTGCCAGCAGCCCAGGGACTAACACTGAAGCTTTCTTT
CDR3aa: CASSPGTNTEAFF

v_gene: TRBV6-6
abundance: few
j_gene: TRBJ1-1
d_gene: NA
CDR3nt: TGTGCCAGCAGCCCATTGAGTGGGCTGGTGAACACTGAAGCTTTCTTT
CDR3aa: CASSPLSGLVNTEAFF